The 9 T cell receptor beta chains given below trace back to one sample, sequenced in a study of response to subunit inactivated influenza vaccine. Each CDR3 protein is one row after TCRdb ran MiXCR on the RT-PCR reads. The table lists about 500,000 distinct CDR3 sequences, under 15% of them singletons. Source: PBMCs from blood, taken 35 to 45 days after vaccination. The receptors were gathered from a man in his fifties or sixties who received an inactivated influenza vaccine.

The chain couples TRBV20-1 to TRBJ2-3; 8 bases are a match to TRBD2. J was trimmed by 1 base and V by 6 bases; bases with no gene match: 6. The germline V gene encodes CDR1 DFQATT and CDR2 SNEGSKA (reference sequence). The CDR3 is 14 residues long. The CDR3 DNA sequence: TGCAGTGCGAATCTAGCGGGCCGCACAGATACGCAGTATTTT. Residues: CSANLAGRTDTQYF.

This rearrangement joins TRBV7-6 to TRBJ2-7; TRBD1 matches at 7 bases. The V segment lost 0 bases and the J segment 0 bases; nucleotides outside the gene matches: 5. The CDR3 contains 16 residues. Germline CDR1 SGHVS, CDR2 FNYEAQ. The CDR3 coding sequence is TGTGCCAGCAGCTTAGCTCCTCGGACAGGCTCCTACGAGCAGTACTTC. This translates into CASSLAPRTGSYEQYF.

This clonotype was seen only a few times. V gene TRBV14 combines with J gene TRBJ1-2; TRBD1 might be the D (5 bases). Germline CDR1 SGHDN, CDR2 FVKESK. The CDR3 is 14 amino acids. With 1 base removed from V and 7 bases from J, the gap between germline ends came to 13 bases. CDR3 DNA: TGTGCCAGCAGCCAAGCCCGAACAGGCCTTGGCTACACCTTC. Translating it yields CASSQARTGLGYTF. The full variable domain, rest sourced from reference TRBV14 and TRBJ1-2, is EAGVTQFPSHSVIEKGQTVTLRCDPISGHDNLYWYRRVMGKEIKFLLHFVKESKQDESGMPNNRFLAERTGGTYSTLKVQPAELEDSGVYFCASSQARTGLGYTFGSGTRLTVV.

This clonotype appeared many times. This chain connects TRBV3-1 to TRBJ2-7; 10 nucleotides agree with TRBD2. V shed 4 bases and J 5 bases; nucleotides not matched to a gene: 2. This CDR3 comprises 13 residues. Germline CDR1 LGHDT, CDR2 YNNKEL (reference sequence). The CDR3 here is CASSLAGGNEQYF. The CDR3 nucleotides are TGTGCCAGCAGCCTAGCGGGAGGTAACGAGCAGTACTTC.

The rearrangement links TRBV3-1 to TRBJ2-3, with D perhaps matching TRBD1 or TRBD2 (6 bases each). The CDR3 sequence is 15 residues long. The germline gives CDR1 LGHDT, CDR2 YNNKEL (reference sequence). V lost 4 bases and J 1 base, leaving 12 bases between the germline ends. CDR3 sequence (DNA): TGTGCCAGCAGCCCGGGCGGGACACGCACAGATACGCAGTATTTT. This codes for CASSPGGTRTDTQYF.

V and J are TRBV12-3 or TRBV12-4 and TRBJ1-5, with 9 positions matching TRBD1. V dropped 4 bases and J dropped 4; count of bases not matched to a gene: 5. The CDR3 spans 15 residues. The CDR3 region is CASSYTGTGNQPQHF. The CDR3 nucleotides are TGTGCCAGCAGTTATACCGGGACAGGGAATCAGCCCCAGCATTTT.

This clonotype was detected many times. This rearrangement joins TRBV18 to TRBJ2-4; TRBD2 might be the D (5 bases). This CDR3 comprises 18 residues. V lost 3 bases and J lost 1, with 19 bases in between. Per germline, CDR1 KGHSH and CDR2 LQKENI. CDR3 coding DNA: TGTGCCAGCTCACCGGGGAGCGCGCAGGATATGGCCAAAAACATTCAGTACTTC. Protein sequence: CASSPGSAQDMAKNIQYF. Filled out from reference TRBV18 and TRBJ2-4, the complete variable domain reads NAGVMQNPRHLVRRRGQEARLRCSPMKGHSHVYWYRQLPEEGLKFMVYLQKENIIDESGMPKERFSAEFPKEGPSILRIQQVVRGDSAAYFCASSPGSAQDMAKNIQYFGAGTRLSVL.

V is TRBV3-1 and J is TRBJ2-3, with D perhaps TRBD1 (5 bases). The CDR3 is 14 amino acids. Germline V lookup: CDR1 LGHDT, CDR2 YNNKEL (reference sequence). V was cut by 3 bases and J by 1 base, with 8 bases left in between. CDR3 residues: CASSHRVGTDTQYF. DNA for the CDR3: TGTGCCAGCAGCCACAGGGTTGGCACAGATACGCAGTATTTT.

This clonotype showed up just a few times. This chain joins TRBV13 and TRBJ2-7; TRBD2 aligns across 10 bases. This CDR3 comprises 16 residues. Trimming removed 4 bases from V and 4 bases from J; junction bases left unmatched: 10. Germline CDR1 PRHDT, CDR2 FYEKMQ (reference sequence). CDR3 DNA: TGTGCCAGCAGCTATCAAACTAGCGGGGTAAGGTACGAGCAGTACTTC. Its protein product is CASSYQTSGVRYEQYF.